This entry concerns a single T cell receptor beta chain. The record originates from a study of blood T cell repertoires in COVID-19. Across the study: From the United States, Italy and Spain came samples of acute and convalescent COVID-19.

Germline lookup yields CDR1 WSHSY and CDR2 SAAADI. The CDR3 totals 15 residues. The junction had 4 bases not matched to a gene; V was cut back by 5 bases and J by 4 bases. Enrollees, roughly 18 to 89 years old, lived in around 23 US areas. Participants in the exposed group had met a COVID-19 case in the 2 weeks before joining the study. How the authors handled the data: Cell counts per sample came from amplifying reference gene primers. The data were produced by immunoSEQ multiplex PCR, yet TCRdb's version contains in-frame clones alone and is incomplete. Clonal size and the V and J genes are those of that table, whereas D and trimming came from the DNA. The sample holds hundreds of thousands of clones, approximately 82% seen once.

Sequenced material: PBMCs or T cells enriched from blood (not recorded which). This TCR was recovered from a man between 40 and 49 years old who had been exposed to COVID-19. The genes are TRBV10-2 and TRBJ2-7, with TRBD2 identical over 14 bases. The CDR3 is CASSPGTSGGYEQYF. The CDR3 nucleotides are TGCGCCAGCAGTCCCGGGACTAGCGGGGGATACGAGCAGTACTTC.